This is a list of T cell receptor beta chains from one sample in a study of tumor and adjacent non-tumor tissue in lung cancer. TCRdb analysed the multiplex PCR reads with MiXCR anew, one entry per CDR3 protein. Seen here are approximately 100,000 distinct CDR3 sequences, roughly two thirds observed once, and the top ten hold around 20%. Sequenced: distant non-tumor lung tissue. The source is a young man with non-small cell lung cancer. The CDR3 runs from the conserved cysteine through the conserved F or W. Size values are once, few and many counts, or a class for expanded clones, and some rows have none.

17,TRBV6-5,medium-sized,TRBJ1-5,CASSSTPPGWGNQPQHF
13,TRBV29-1,-,TRBJ2-5,CSVVKLPHETQYF
16,TRBV7-2,-,TRBJ1-5,CASSPLPTGRGQPQHF
14,TRBV28,few,TRBJ2-7,CASSSLAGVNEQYF
16,TRBV7-9,-,TRBJ2-5,CASSKTSGGTGETQYF
15,TRBV11-2,-,TRBJ2-3,CASSPGVQGTDTQYF
17,TRBV6-5,many,TRBJ1-6,CASSPRIPGQGNSPLHF
15,TRBV4-1,-,TRBJ2-7,CASGLGDGSSYEQYF
13,TRBV5-1,-,TRBJ2-4,CASSLATDGIQYF
15,TRBV11-2,-,TRBJ2-1,CASSLGGGYYNEQFF
16,TRBV5-1,-,TRBJ2-1,CASSLGGLAGGNEQFF